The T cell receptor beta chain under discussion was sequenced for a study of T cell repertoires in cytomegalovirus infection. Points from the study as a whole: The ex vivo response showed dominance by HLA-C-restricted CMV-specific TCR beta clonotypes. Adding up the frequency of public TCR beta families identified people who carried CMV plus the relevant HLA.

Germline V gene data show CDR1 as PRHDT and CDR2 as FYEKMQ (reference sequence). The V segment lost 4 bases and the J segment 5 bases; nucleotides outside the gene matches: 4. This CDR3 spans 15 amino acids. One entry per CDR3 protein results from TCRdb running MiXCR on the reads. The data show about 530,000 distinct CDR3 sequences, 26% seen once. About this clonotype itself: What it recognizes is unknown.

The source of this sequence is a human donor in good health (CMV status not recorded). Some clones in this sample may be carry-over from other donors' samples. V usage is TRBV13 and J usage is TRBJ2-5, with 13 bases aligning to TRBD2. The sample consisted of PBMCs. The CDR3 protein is CASSYRTSGSETQYF. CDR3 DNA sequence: TGTGCCAGCAGCTACCGGACTAGCGGGAGCGAGACCCAGTACTTC.